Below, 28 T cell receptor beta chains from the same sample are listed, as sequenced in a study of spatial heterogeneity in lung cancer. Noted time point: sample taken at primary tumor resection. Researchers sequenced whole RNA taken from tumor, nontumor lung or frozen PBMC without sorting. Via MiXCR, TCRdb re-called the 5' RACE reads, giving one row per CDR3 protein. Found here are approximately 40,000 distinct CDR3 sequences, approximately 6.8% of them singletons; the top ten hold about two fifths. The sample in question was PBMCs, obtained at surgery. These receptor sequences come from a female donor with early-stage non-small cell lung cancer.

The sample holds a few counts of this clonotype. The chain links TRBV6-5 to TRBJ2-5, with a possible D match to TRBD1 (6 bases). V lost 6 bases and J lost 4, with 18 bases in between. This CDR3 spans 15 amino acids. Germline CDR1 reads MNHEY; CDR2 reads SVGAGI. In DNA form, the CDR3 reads TGTGCCAGCAGCCGACACAGGGATCGGTTAGAGACCCAGTACTTC. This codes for CASSRHRDRLETQYF.

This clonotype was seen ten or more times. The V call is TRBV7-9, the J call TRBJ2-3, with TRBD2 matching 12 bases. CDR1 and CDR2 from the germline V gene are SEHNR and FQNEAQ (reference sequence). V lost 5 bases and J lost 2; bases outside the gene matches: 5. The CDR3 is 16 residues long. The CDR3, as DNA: TGTGCCAGCAGCCTGACTAGCGGGGGACTCACAGATACGCAGTATTTT. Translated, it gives CASSLTSGGLTDTQYF.

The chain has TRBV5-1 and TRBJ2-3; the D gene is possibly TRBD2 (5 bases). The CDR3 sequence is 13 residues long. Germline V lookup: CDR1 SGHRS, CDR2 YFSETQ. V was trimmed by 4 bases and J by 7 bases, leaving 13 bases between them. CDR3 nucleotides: TGCGCCAGCAGCGTCCCGGGGTCCAATACGCAGTATTTT. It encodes CASSVPGSNTQYF. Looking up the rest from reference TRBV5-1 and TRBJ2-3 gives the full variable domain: KAGVTQTPRYLIKTRGQQVTLSCSPISGHRSVSWYQQTPGQGLQFLFEYFSETQRNKGNFPGRFSGRQFSNSRSEMNVSTLELGDSALYLCASSVPGSNTQYFGPGTRLTVL.

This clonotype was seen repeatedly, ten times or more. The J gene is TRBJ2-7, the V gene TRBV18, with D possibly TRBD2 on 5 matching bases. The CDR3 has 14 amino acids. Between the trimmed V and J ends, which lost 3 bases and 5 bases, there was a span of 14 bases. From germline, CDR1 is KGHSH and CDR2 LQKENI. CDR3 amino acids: CASSPPGGLDEQYF. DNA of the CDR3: TGTGCCAGCTCACCCCCCGGCGGACTGGACGAGCAGTACTTC.

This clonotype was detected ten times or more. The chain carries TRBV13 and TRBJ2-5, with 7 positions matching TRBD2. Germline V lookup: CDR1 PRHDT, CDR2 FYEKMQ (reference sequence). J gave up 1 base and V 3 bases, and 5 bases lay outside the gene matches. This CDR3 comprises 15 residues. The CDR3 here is CASSFPSGGQETQYF. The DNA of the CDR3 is TGTGCCAGCAGCTTCCCCTCGGGGGGCCAAGAGACCCAGTACTTC.

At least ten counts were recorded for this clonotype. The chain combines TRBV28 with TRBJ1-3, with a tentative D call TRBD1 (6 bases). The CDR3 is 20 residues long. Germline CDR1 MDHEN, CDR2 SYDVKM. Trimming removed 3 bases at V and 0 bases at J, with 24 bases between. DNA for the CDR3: TGTGCCAGCAGTTTCGTCCCGGGACAACGCCGGCCGGGCTCTGGAAACACCATATATTTT. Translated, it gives CASSFVPGQRRPGSGNTIYF.

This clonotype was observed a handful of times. CDR3 sequence (DNA): TGTGCCAGCAGCCTCGCAGCGGGGCGGGCAGATACGCAGTATTTT. Translated: CASSLAAGRADTQYF. The chain couples TRBV7-3 to TRBJ2-3; 7 nucleotides line up with TRBD2. Germline V gene data show CDR1 as SGHTA and CDR2 as FQGTGA. V lost 5 bases and J lost 4; bases outside the gene matches: 9. The CDR3 covers 15 residues. The variable domain in full, with the rest retrieved from reference TRBV7-3 and TRBJ2-3, is GAGVSQTPSNKVTEKGKYVELRCDPISGHTALYWYRQSLGQGPEFLIYFQGTGAADDSGLPNDRFFAVRPEGSVSTLKIQRTERGDSAVYLCASSLAAGRADTQYFGPGTRLTVL.

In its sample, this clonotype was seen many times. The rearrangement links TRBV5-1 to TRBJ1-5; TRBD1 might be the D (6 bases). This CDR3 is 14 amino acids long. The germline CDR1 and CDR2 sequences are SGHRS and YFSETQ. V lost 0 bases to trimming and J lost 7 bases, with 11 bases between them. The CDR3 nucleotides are TGCGCCAGCAGCTTGGAAGGGGGTAGGCAGCCCCAGCATTTT. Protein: CASSLEGGRQPQHF.

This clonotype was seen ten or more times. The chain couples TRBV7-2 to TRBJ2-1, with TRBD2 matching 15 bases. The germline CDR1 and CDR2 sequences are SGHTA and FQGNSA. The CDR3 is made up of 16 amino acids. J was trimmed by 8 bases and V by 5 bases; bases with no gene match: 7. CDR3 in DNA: TGTGCCAGCAGCCAAGGACTAGCGGGGGGGCAGGATGAGCAGTTCTTC. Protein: CASSQGLAGGQDEQFF.

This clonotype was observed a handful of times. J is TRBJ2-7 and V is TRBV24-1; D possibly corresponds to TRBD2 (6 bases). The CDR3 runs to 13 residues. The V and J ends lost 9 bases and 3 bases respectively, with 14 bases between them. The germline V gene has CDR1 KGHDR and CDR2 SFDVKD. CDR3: CATGSSGYYEQYF. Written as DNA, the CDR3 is TGTGCCACCGGTTCCAGCGGGTACTACGAGCAGTACTTC.

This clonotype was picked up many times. The DNA of the CDR3 is TGTGCCAGCAGCCAAGAGATCGGGGAGCTGTTTTTT. Its translation: CASSQEIGELFF. The chain uses TRBV3-1 and TRBJ2-2, with D uncertain. Germline CDR1 LGHDT, CDR2 YNNKEL (reference sequence). Trimming removed 0 bases at V and 7 bases at J, with 3 bases between. The CDR3 totals 12 residues.

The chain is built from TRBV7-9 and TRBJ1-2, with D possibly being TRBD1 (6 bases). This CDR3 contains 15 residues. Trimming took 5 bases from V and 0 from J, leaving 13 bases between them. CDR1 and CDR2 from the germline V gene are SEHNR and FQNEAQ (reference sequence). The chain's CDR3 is CASSLTGPPNYGYTF. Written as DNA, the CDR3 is TGTGCCAGCAGCCTAACAGGGCCCCCTAACTATGGCTACACCTTC.

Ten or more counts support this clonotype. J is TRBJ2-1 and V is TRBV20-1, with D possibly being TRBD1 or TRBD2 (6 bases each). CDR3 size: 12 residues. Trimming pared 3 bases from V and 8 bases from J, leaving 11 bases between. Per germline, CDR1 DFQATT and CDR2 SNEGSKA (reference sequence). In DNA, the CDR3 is TGCAGTGCTAGGGGGGGCTCGGATGAGCAGTTCTTC. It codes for CSARGGSDEQFF.

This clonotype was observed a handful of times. The CDR3 loop is CSARSPPTGKLDEQYF. DNA of the CDR3: TGCAGTGCTAGAAGCCCCCCAACAGGGAAGCTAGACGAGCAGTACTTC. J is TRBJ2-7 and V is TRBV20-1, with D maybe TRBD1 (6 bases). This CDR3 spans 16 amino acids. Deletions cut 2 bases from V and 5 bases from J, with 22 bases between. Per the germline V gene, CDR1 is DFQATT and CDR2 is SNEGSKA (reference sequence).

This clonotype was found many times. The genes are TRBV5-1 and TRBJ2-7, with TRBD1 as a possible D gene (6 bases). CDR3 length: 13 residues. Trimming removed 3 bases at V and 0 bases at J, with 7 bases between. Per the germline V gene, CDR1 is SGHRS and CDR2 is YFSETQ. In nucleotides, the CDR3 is TGCGCCAGCAGCTGGGACAACTCCTACGAGCAGTACTTC. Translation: CASSWDNSYEQYF.

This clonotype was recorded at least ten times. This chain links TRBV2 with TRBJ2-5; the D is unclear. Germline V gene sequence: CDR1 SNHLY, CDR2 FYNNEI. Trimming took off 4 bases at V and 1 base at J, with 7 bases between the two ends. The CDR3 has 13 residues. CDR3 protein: CASSVPVQETQYF. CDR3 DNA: TGTGCCAGCAGTGTTCCGGTCCAAGAGACCCAGTACTTC.

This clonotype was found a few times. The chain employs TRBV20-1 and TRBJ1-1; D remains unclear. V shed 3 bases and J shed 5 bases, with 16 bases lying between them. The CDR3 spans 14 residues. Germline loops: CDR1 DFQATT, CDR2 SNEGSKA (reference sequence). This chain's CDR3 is CSARDRGHGTEAFF. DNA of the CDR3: TGCAGTGCTAGGGACCGAGGGCATGGGACTGAAGCTTTCTTT.

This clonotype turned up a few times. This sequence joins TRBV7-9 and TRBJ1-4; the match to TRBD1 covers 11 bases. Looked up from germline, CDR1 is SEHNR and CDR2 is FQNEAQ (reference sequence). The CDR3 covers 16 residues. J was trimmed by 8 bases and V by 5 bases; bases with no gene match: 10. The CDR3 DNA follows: TGTGCCAGCAGCCCAAGCCCGGACAGGGGGCAAGAAAAACTGTTTTTT. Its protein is CASSPSPDRGQEKLFF.

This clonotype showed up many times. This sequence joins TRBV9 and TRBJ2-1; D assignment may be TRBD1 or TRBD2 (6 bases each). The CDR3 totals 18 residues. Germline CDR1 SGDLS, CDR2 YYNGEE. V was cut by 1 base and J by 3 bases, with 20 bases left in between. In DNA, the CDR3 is TGTGCCAGCAGCGTAACTCTCGTTTCGGGGGCCGACTACAATGAGCAGTTCTTC. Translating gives CASSVTLVSGADYNEQFF.

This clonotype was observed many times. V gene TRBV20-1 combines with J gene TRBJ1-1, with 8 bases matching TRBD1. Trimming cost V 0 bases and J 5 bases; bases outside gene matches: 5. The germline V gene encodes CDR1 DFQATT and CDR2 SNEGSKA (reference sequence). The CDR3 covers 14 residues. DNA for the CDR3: TGCAGTGCTAGAGACCGGACAGGGTCAACTGAAGCTTTCTTT. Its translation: CSARDRTGSTEAFF.

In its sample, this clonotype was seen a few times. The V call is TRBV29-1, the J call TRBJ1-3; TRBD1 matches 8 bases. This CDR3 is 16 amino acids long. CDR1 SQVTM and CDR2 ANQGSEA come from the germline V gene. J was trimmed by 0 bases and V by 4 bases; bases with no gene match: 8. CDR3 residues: CSVAQITGGSGNTIYF. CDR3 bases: TGCAGCGTTGCTCAGATCACAGGGGGCTCTGGAAACACCATATATTTT.

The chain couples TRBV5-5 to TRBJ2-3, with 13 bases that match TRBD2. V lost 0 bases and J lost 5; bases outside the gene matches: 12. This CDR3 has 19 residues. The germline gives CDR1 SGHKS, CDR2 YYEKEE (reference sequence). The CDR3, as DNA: TGTGCCAGCAGCTTGGAAACTAGCGGGGGGGTTAGCACAGTAGATACGCAGTATTTT. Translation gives CASSLETSGGVSTVDTQYF.

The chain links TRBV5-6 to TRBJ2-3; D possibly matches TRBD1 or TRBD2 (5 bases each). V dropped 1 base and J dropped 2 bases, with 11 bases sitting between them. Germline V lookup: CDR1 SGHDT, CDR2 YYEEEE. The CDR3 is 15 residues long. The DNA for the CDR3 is TGTGCCAGCAGCTTGACGACAGACTACACAGATACGCAGTATTTT. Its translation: CASSLTTDYTDTQYF.

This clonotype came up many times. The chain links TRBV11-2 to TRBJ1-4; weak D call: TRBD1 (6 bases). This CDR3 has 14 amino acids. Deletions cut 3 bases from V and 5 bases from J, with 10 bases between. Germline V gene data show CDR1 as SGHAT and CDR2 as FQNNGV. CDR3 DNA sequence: TGTGCCAGCAGCTTGGCGGGGGCAAATGAAAAACTGTTTTTT. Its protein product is CASSLAGANEKLFF. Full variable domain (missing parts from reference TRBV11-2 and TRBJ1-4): EAGVAQSPRYKIIEKRQSVAFWCNPISGHATLYWYQQILGQGPKLLIQFQNNGVVDDSQLPKDRFSAERLKGVDSTLKIQPAKLEDSAVYLCASSLAGANEKLFFGSGTQLSVL.

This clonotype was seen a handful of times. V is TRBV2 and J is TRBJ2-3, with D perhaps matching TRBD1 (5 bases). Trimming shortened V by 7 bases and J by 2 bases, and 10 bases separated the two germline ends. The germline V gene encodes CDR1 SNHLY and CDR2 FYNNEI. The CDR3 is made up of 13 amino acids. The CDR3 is CASNPGITDTQYF. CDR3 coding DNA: TGTGCCAGCAACCCAGGGATCACAGATACGCAGTATTTT.

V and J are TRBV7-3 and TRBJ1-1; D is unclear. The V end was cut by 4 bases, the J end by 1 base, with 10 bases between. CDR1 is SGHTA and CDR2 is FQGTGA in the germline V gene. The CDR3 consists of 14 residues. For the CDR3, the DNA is TGTGCCAGCAGCTCGAACTCGGGGAACACTGAAGCTTTCTTT. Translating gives CASSSNSGNTEAFF. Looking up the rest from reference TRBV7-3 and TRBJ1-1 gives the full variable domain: GAGVSQTPSNKVTEKGKYVELRCDPISGHTALYWYRQSLGQGPEFLIYFQGTGAADDSGLPNDRFFAVRPEGSVSTLKIQRTERGDSAVYLCASSSNSGNTEAFFGQGTRLTVV.

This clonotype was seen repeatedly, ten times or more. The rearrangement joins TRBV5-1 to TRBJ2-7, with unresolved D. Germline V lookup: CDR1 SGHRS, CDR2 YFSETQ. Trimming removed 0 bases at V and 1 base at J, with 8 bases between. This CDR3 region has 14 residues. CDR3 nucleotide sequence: TGCGCCAGCAGCTTGGATCCCGGATCCTACGAGCAGTACTTC. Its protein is CASSLDPGSYEQYF.

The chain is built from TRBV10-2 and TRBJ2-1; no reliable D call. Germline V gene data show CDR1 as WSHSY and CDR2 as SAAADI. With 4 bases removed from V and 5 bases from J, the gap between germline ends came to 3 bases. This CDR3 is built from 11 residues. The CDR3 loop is CASSADNEQFF. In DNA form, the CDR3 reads TGCGCCAGCAGTGCGGACAATGAGCAGTTCTTC.